The clone carrying this TCR beta chain was seen many times. The source of the sample is a study of regulatory T cells in long-lasting Graves disease. The wider study: Those with persistent Graves' disease had received antithyroid drugs for over 5 years with positive TSH receptor antibodies.

Germline CDR1 reads MNHEY; CDR2 reads SVGEGT. This CDR3 region has 13 residues. V lost 7 bases, J lost 3 bases, and 3 bases stayed unmatched. Time point reported: persistent/refractory GD, antithyroid drugs over 5 years with positive TRAb. From PBMCs, RNA was extracted and then used to make the TCR library. Arm-PCR of CDR3 regions and iRepertoire HTBI primers were the basis on which TCR beta libraries were built. Using its own MiXCR run on the multiplex PCR reads, TCRdb lists one record per CDR3 protein. The sample contains about 470,000 distinct CDR3 sequences, less than 25% of which appear only once.

The source is a female donor with Graves disease. The chain recombines TRBV6-2 or TRBV6-3 with TRBJ2-7, with TRBD1 matching 10 bases. This specimen consisted of peripheral blood mononuclear cells (PBMCs), obtained when the disease was refractory, from a patient treated with antithyroid drugs. Here the CDR3 reads CASTGDRGYEQYF. CDR3 bases: TGTGCCAGCACCGGGGACAGGGGCTACGAGCAGTACTTC.